This passage covers 20 T cell receptor beta chains from one sample sequenced in a study of CD8+ T cells in alopecia areata. It was cDNA, reverse transcribed from extracted RNA, that served as the sequencing template. Generated by immunoSEQ multiplex PCR, the TCRdb table keeps only in-frame clones and is missing some. This sample carries just over 150,000 clones, just over 65% of them seen once, and the ten largest clones take 0.91%. Treatment of the sample: oral pan-JAK inhibitor, 5-10 mg twice daily. The material was CD4+ T cells sorted from blood, obtained at week 4, from a patient treated with tofacitinib. Source of these receptors: a human donor with alopecia areata.

The chain uses TRBV30 and TRBJ1-1; 8 bases agree with TRBD1. The CDR3 has 14 amino acids. The V gene end was trimmed by 3 bases and the J gene end by 6 bases; junction bases not matched to a gene: 9. Germline assignment: CDR1 GTSNPN and CDR2 SVGIG (reference sequence). The CDR3 here is CAWSPLYRGAEAFF. CDR3 DNA: TGTGCCTGGAGCCCCCTGTACAGGGGGGCTGAAGCTTTCTTT.

This sequence joins TRBV6-1 and TRBJ2-2; weak D call: TRBD1 (6 bases). The CDR3 length is 13 residues. Trimming pared 7 bases from V and 6 bases from J, leaving 12 bases between. Per germline, CDR1 MNHNS and CDR2 SASEGT. This chain's CDR3 is CASTGQPPGELFF. CDR3 coding DNA: TGTGCCAGCACAGGACAGCCGCCCGGGGAGCTGTTTTTT.

The chain recombines TRBV14 with TRBJ1-1, with a tentative D call TRBD1 (6 bases). The CDR3 is made up of 14 amino acids. V gave up 1 base and J gave up 10 bases, with 16 bases separating them. Germline loops: CDR1 SGHDN, CDR2 FVKESK. CDR3 nucleotides: TGTGCCAGCAGCCAAGCCCAGGGGATTAAAGGAGCTTTCTTT. Encoded protein: CASSQAQGIKGAFF.

This clone was observed a handful of times. This chain links TRBV10-3 with TRBJ1-5, with D tentatively TRBD1 (6 bases). Germline V CDR1 and CDR2: ENHRY, SYGVKD. The V end was cut by 5 bases, the J end by 6 bases, with 14 bases between. This CDR3 is 14 amino acids long. The CDR3 spells CAISLDGGPQPQHF. For the CDR3, the DNA is TGTGCCATCAGTCTTGACGGGGGGCCTCAGCCCCAGCATTTT.

This clone was found once. The chain is built from TRBV7-9 and TRBJ2-5, with D tentatively TRBD2 (6 bases). The CDR3 runs 16 residues. The V end was cut by 5 bases, the J end by 5 bases, with 21 bases between. Germline lookup yields CDR1 SEHNR and CDR2 FQNEAQ (reference sequence). The CDR3 loop is CASSRPGGAVGETQYF. CDR3 bases: TGTGCCAGCAGCCGGCCCGGGGGAGCGGTAGGGGAGACCCAGTACTTC.

The rearrangement joins TRBV27 to TRBJ1-4; the D gene is possibly TRBD1 (5 bases). Germline loops: CDR1 MNHEY, CDR2 SMNVEV (reference sequence). The CDR3 contains 15 residues. V was cut by 4 bases and J by 7 bases, with 16 bases left in between. The CDR3: CASSSGTLRSEKLFF. The DNA for the CDR3 is TGTGCCAGCAGTTCCGGGACTCTTAGAAGTGAAAAACTGTTTTTT.

Comment on this clone: Relative to the germline gene, one junction end is altered; a read error may explain this. V gene TRBV29-1 combines with J gene TRBJ2-1; possible D gene TRBD1, 5 bases. Germline CDR1 reads SQVTM; CDR2 reads ANQGSEA. The CDR3 extends over 12 amino acids. The CDR3 protein is CSVEGDYNEQFF. DNA of the CDR3: TGCAGCGTCGAAGGGGACTACAATGAGCAGTTCTTC.

To note about this clone: The sample contains more than one DNA sequence encoding this CDR3. The rearrangement joins TRBV2 to TRBJ1-5; 9 positions match TRBD1. The length of the CDR3 is 14 residues. V dropped 6 bases and J dropped 4; count of bases not matched to a gene: 4. The V gene's germline CDR1 is SNHLY and CDR2 FYNNEI. Here the CDR3 DNA reads TGTGCCAGCAGCCGGGACAGGGAGAATCAGCCCCAGCATTTT. It codes for CASSRDRENQPQHF. The entire variable domain, with the rest obtained from reference TRBV2 and TRBJ1-5, is as follows: EPEVTQTPSHQVTQMGQEVILRCVPISNHLYFYWYRQILGQKVEFLVSFYNNEISEKSEIFDDQFSVERPDGSNFTLKIRSTKLEDSAMYFCASSRDRENQPQHFGDGTRLSIL.

The V gene is TRBV29-1, the J gene TRBJ2-3, with a weak D call TRBD2 (5 bases). CDR1 is SQVTM and CDR2 is ANQGSEA in the germline V gene. The CDR3 runs to 11 residues. V lost 8 bases to trimming and J lost 4 bases, with 10 bases between them. CDR3 in DNA: TGCAGCATGGAGAGGGCAGATACGCAGTATTTT. It codes for CSMERADTQYF.

The chain links TRBV19 to TRBJ2-6, with 7 nucleotides matching TRBD1. The junction had 3 bases not matched to a gene; V was cut back by 5 bases and J by 2 bases. This CDR3 has 15 residues. Germline V gives CDR1 LNHDA, CDR2 SQIVND (reference sequence). The DNA for the CDR3 is TGTGCCAGTAGTCCCGGGACAGCTGGGGCCAACGTCCTGACTTTC. Its protein is CASSPGTAGANVLTF.

V gene TRBV6-5 combines with J gene TRBJ2-2, with D hard to call. The CDR3 sequence is 15 residues long. V lost 7 bases, J lost 1 base, and 13 bases lay in between. Per the germline V gene, CDR1 is MNHEY and CDR2 is SVGAGI. The CDR3 reads CASTNYDENTGELFF. CDR3 nucleotide sequence: TGTGCCAGCACCAATTACGACGAGAACACCGGGGAGCTGTTTTTT.

The gene calls are TRBV7-6 and TRBJ2-3; TRBD2 is a possible D gene (5 bases). Germline loops: CDR1 SGHVS, CDR2 FNYEAQ. The CDR3 extends over 17 amino acids. V shed 4 bases and J shed 0 bases, with 17 bases lying between them. CDR3 in DNA: TGTGCCAGCAGCTCCGGGGAGCTTTCCCCTAGCACAGATACGCAGTATTTT. Protein product: CASSSGELSPSTDTQYF.

The chain is built from TRBV29-1 and TRBJ1-2; D perhaps matches TRBD1 (6 bases). CDR1 SQVTM and CDR2 ANQGSEA come from the germline V gene. This CDR3 has 13 amino acids. Trimming took off 1 base at V and 0 bases at J, with 6 bases between the two ends. The CDR3 loop is CSVEGTANYGYTF. The CDR3 nucleotides are TGCAGCGTTGAAGGGACAGCTAACTATGGCTACACCTTC. Full variable domain (rest looked up from reference TRBV29-1 and TRBJ1-2): SAVISQKPSRDICQRGTSLTIQCQVDSQVTMMFWYRQQPGQSLTLIATANQGSEATYESGFVIDKFPISRPNLTFSTLTVSNMSPEDSSIYLCSVEGTANYGYTFGSGTRLTVV.

This sequence joins TRBV5-1 and TRBJ1-5; 7 positions match TRBD1. Losses at the gene ends were 4 bases for V and 4 bases for J; bases not matched to a gene: 8. This CDR3 spans 15 amino acids. The V gene's germline CDR1 is SGHRS and CDR2 YFSETQ. The CDR3: CASSAGTAPNQPQHF. DNA for the CDR3: TGCGCCAGCAGCGCCGGGACAGCCCCTAATCAGCCCCAGCATTTT.

This clone was recorded only once. This chain joins TRBV30 and TRBJ1-5; the D gene is possibly TRBD1 (5 bases). The V end lost 0 bases, the J end lost 5 bases, and 11 bases lay between the germline ends. The germline V gene has CDR1 GTSNPN and CDR2 SVGIG (reference sequence). The CDR3 length is 14 residues. Here the CDR3 reads CAWSVRDGDQPQHF. The CDR3 region has the DNA TGTGCCTGGAGTGTCCGGGACGGTGATCAGCCCCAGCATTTT.

CDR3 DNA sequence: TGTGCCAGCAGTTCGTGGGGAAGCAATCAGCCCCAGCATTTT. Amino acids: CASSSWGSNQPQHF. The chain recombines TRBV27 with TRBJ1-5; D unresolved. V lost 4 bases, J lost 1 base, and 8 bases lay in between. Germline CDR1 is MNHEY and CDR2 is SMNVEV (reference sequence). The CDR3 runs to 14 residues.

This chain uses TRBV29-1 with TRBJ2-3; D is unclear. Germline V gene lookup returns CDR1 SQVTM and CDR2 ANQGSEA. V lost 3 bases and J 5 bases, leaving 9 bases between the germline ends. This CDR3 contains 12 residues. CDR3 residues: CSVDPNLDTQYF. CDR3 coding DNA: TGCAGCGTTGATCCAAATCTAGATACGCAGTATTTT.

The gene calls are TRBV29-1 and TRBJ2-3, with TRBD2 matching over 9 bases. The CDR3 runs to 15 residues. J lost 6 bases, V lost 4 bases, and 11 bases had no gene match. Germline CDR1 reads SQVTM; CDR2 reads ANQGSEA. The CDR3 region is CSVAPRGGPQDTQYF. As DNA, the CDR3 is TGCAGCGTTGCTCCGCGGGGGGGCCCCCAGGATACGCAGTATTTT.

V is TRBV18 and J is TRBJ1-3; 9 bases agree with TRBD1. Germline V lookup: CDR1 KGHSH, CDR2 LQKENI. The CDR3 length is 16 residues. V lost 4 bases and J lost 3; bases outside the gene matches: 7. CDR3 coding DNA: TGTGCCAGCTCACACACCGGGACAGGGCGTGGAAACACCATATATTTT. This encodes CASSHTGTGRGNTIYF.

The rearrangement joins TRBV6-5 to TRBJ2-2; no definite D call. Germline V gene lookup returns CDR1 MNHEY and CDR2 SVGAGI. The V end lost 3 bases, the J end lost 0 bases, and 5 bases lay between the germline ends. The CDR3 has 14 residues. Here the CDR3 DNA reads TGTGCCAGCAGTTATTTGGCGAACACCGGGGAGCTGTTTTTT. It codes for CASSYLANTGELFF.